This T cell receptor (beta chain) was sequenced in a study of tissue T cells after allogeneic stem cell transplantation (dated by TCRdb to 2021 to 2024). For the wider study: Over an approximately 3-year period, a research-autopsy study prospectively enrolled six or seven adult allo-HCT recipients who had steroid-refractory GVHD. All GVHD patients received grafts from donors, several unmodified and three CD34-selected to deplete T cells. Every GVHD patient had gastrointestinal GVHD and was given several lines of GVHD-directed therapy, and a few of the GVHD patients also had skin involvement. Pre-transplant PBMCs, which were of recipient origin, were available from a handful of GVHD patients. For viably preserved blood and marrow, CD3+ T cells were flow-sorted when cell numbers allowed, whereas DNA was extracted directly from smaller samples. TCR beta repertoires were profiled across many tissues obtained from research autopsies of patients with and without GVHD, as well as in mouse models of GVHD. The human arm was a prospective observational study without blinding or randomization. The research as a whole found: Within patients, how anatomically similar the tissues were was a key factor in shaping TCR repertoire composition, regardless of disease or transplant status. Which tissue TCRs were alloreactive or antigen-specific was not determined in the study, and some of the clones might have been host cells that persisted. Only a few T cell clones appeared in more than one patient, yet motif-based clustering showed tissue-specific repertoire signatures that were shared between patients. Sampling depth was acknowledged as a limitation, and the patient cohort was both small and clinically heterogeneous. Blood and spleen T cells captured only a limited portion of the TCR repertoire detected in tissues, in both patients and mice.

The CDR3, from cysteine to phenylalanine, totals 15 residues. This entry keeps only the CDR3 DNA: 45 bases, framed from base 1. V and J are truncated by 0 bases and 0 bases respectively, leaving an intervening sequence of 8 bases. The CDR1 and CDR2 encoded by the germline V gene are SGHAT and FQNNGV. In light of the paper, this sample's time point label describes: recipient (host-origin) PBMCs collected before allo-HCT. Concerning this clone itself: Its cognate antigen has yet to be identified. No per-base quality is available; no much larger clone lies one base away.

The library was produced with the immunoSEQ multiplex PCR assay. TCRbeta CDR3 sequencing was done by Adaptive Biotechnologies at survey depth, reporting CDR3 sequences, V/J genes, productive frequency and template counts. TCR beta CDR3 regions were amplified from genomic DNA instead of RNA. The authors' analysis ran thus. Jensen-Shannon divergence was used to quantify pairwise repertoire overlap between tissues, with a value of 1 meaning complete divergence and a value of 0 meaning identical repertoires. Tissues were clustered by single-linkage agglomerative hierarchical clustering of pairwise JSD values and displayed as dendrograms. All patient samples were analyzed with GLIPH2 using simulation_depth 1000, kmer_min_depth 3 and cdr3_length_cutoff 8, and only groups containing more than two unique CDR3s were kept. In a standardized tissue-overlap score, Jaccard GLIPH-group overlap across patients was extrapolated to a standard repertoire size of 1000 clones. To look at how diversity was associated with clinical or experimental variables, linear mixed-effect models were used, with tissue treated as a fixed effect and individual treated as a random effect. TCRdb took over this immuneACCESS table, retaining in-frame rearrangements with V and J assigned. Such tables are incomplete; in checked studies, under half of the missing clones stem from an unresolved V gene, and the remainder is unexplained. The V and J calls and clone size are taken from that table; D and trimming were inferred from the DNA. This sample holds about 43,000 clones; 92% were observed only once. The ten top clones hold 3.8% of the sample.

The receptor was isolated from a woman aged 40-69 years who later had graft-versus-host disease after an allogeneic stem cell transplant. This receptor chain uses TRBV11-2 and TRBJ1-2, with the D segment identity uncertain. Sequences were derived from blood, sampled before transplantation. CDR3 region: CASSLDGIANYGYTF. The nucleotide sequence reads TGTGCCAGCAGCTTAGATGGTATAGCTAACTATGGCTACACCTTC.